This is a list of T cell receptor beta chains from one sample in a study of monozygotic twins with inflammatory bowel disease. Each CDR3 protein gets one entry in TCRdb, which reprocessed the 5' RACE reads and gives no DNA. In all, the sample yields 350,000 to 400,000 distinct CDR3 sequences. Input material: blood. The receptor source for this set is a human donor with ulcerative colitis or Crohn's disease, or a healthy co-twin of an affected twin (not recorded which). Each CDR3 is given with its conserved first and last residue.

>TRBJ2-1|TRBV9
CASSVDSQGYNEQFF
>TRBJ2-1|TRBV9
CASSVEPSGQGIEQFF
>TRBJ2-7|TRBV19
CASTIGRDSTYEQYF
>TRBJ2-4|TRBV19
CASSTRHIPIQYF
>TRBJ1-2|TRBV5-4
CASSLETGVTTGYTF
>TRBJ2-2|TRBV20-1
CSANPNPGLRTGELFF
>TRBJ2-5|TRBV30
CAWSAGETQYF
>TRBJ2-7|TRBV5-6
CASSLRWQGHEQYF
>TRBJ1-5|TRBV20-1
CSAADRVEPQHF
>TRBJ2-7|TRBV27
CASSWTGATYEQYF
>TRBJ2-1|TRBV29-1
CSVGMGQDSEQFF
>TRBJ1-5|TRBV10-3
CAISEDRPSGQPQHF
>TRBJ1-3|TRBV28
CASSTGGFGNTIYF
>TRBJ2-2|TRBV7-9
CASSLSGGVHGELFF
>TRBJ2-7|TRBV7-2
CASSPGVAGDYEQYF
>TRBJ2-1|TRBV7-2
CASRNGGSNYNEQFF
>TRBJ2-3|TRBV11-2
CASSLWIQGTSNEDTQYF